The 11 T cell receptor beta chains reported below all come from one sample, sequenced in a study of blood T cell repertoires in COVID-19 (dated by TCRdb to 2018 to 2020). The method behind the library was the immunoSEQ multiplex PCR assay. TCRdb limited this immuneACCESS table to in-frame rearrangements with V and J called. A share of clones is missing; checked studies link under half to unresolved V genes, and the rest is unexplained. This sample is represented by roughly 50,000 clones; around 90% of them were singletons. The top ten clonotypes cover about 8% of the sample. The sample taken for sequencing was peripheral blood. The receptors were sampled from a middle-aged man with acute or convalescent COVID-19.

This clone was detected once. The chain combines TRBV20-1 with TRBJ2-7; 14 bases are shared with TRBD2. This CDR3 contains 15 residues. Trimming at V came to 3 bases and at J to 6 bases, leaving 7 bases not matched to a gene. The germline CDR1 and CDR2 sequences are DFQATT and SNEGSKA (reference sequence). The DNA of the CDR3 is TGCAGTGCTAGTAAGGGACTAGCGGGAGTATCCGAGCAGTACTTC. Encoded protein: CSASKGLAGVSEQYF.

This clone has a single count. In the same sample, other DNA sequences code for this CDR3. V usage is TRBV5-4 and J usage is TRBJ1-4; D may be TRBD1 (5 bases). Trimming pared 4 bases from V and 7 bases from J, leaving 17 bases between. Germline V gene sequence: CDR1 SGHNT, CDR2 YYREEE (reference sequence). The CDR3 sequence is 15 residues long. In DNA form, the CDR3 reads TGTGCCAGCAGCCATTCTCCGGGGGACGCTGAAAAACTGTTTTTT. It specifies CASSHSPGDAEKLFF.

The chain carries TRBV5-1 and TRBJ2-3; TRBD1 aligns across 7 bases. Germline values: CDR1 SGHRS, CDR2 YFSETQ. The CDR3 extends over 15 amino acids. Germline trimming cut 0 bases from V and 6 bases from J; bases unmatched to any gene: 7. The CDR3 protein is CASSLEQGQVDTQYF. CDR3 nucleotide sequence: TGCGCCAGCAGCTTGGAACAGGGGCAAGTTGATACGCAGTATTTT.

This CDR3 reads CASSDRGPDGYTF. The CDR3 nucleotides read TGTGCCAGCAGCGACAGGGGGCCAGATGGCTACACCTTC. This chain uses TRBV2 with TRBJ1-2; TRBD1 agrees at 10 bases. This CDR3 comprises 13 residues. CDR1 is SNHLY and CDR2 is FYNNEI in the germline V gene. V lost 6 bases and J lost 6; bases outside the gene matches: 4.

The gene calls are TRBV2 and TRBJ2-3; TRBD1 matches 8 bases. Germline trimming cut 9 bases from V and 6 bases from J; bases unmatched to any gene: 8. Germline assignment: CDR1 SNHLY and CDR2 FYNNEI. The CDR3 is made up of 13 amino acids. The CDR3 coding sequence is TGTGCCAGTACACAGGGGGAGGAGGATACGCAGTATTTT. Encoded protein: CASTQGEEDTQYF.

J is TRBJ1-4 and V is TRBV4-1; D is unclear. The CDR3 runs to 14 residues. V was clipped by 0 bases and J by 10 bases, with 12 bases between them. The V gene's germline CDR1 is MGHRA and CDR2 YSYEKL. The chain's CDR3 is CASSQDRTVGKLFF. The CDR3 bases are TGCGCCAGCAGCCAAGATAGAACAGTAGGAAAACTGTTTTTT.

V is TRBV12-3 or TRBV12-4 and J is TRBJ2-7; perhaps TRBD2 as D (6 bases). V was trimmed by 3 bases and J by 7 bases, leaving 13 bases between them. This CDR3 region has 13 residues. In nucleotides, the CDR3 is TGTGCCAGCAGTTTCTCGGTCCGGGGGGAGCAGTACTTC. Its protein product is CASSFSVRGEQYF.

The CDR3 is CASTGHGDQPQHF. CDR3 coding DNA: TGTGCCAGCACTGGACATGGGGATCAGCCCCAGCATTTT. V usage is TRBV12-3 or TRBV12-4 and J usage is TRBJ1-5, with a tentative D call TRBD1 (5 bases). Trimming took 7 bases from V and 5 from J, leaving 12 bases between them. There are 13 residues in the CDR3.

V usage is TRBV4-3 and J usage is TRBJ1-2, with D possibly being TRBD1 (5 bases). Germline V lookup: CDR1 LGHNA, CDR2 YSLEER. The CDR3 totals 16 residues. Trimming stripped 0 bases from V and 0 bases from J, with 11 bases between. DNA for the CDR3: TGCGCCAGCAGCCAAGATGGGGCAGATACTAACTATGGCTACACCTTC. Amino acids: CASSQDGADTNYGYTF.

This clone showed up just once. The chain employs TRBV18 and TRBJ2-3; 9 bases are a match to TRBD2. CDR3 size: 18 residues. Looked up from germline, CDR1 is KGHSH and CDR2 is LQKENI. The ends lost 6 bases at V and 2 bases at J; junction bases unmatched: 15. CDR3 coding DNA: TGTGCCAGCTCCCGCTTCACCACACTAGCGGGTAACACAGATACGCAGTATTTT. Translation: CASSRFTTLAGNTDTQYF.

The chain joins TRBV11-3 to TRBJ2-7; 9 nucleotides align to TRBD1. In germline, CDR1 is SGHNT, CDR2 YENEEA. J lost 5 bases, V lost 5 bases, and 10 bases had no gene match. CDR3 size: 15 residues. The CDR3 is CASSLEGQGANEQYF. CDR3 sequence (DNA): TGTGCCAGCAGCCTCGAGGGACAGGGAGCGAACGAGCAGTACTTC. Full variable domain (outside the CDR3, taken from reference TRBV11-3 and TRBJ2-7): EAGVVQSPRYKIIEKKQPVAFWCNPISGHNTLYWYLQNLGQGPELLIRYENEEAVDDSQLPKDRFSAERLKGVDSTLKIQPAELGDSAVYLCASSLEGQGANEQYFGPGTRLTVT.